This TCR beta chain was found in a study of T cells in localized non-small cell lung cancer. The J segment lost 3 bases and the V segment lost 7 bases, leaving 5 bases of the junction unmatched. The germline V gene has CDR1 SNHLY and CDR2 FYNNEI. The CDR3 loop spans 14 amino acids. The data were produced by immunoSEQ multiplex PCR, yet TCRdb's version contains in-frame clones alone and is incomplete. The table includes around 24,000 clones, over 75% detected once. The sequencing here drew on peripheral blood, taken before any cancer treatment. The source is a male donor aged 60 or over with stage I squamous cell lung carcinoma. The chain is built from TRBV2 and TRBJ2-3; 9 nucleotides agree with TRBD1. The DNA for the CDR3 is TGTGCCAGCACCGGACAGGGGATTACAGATACGCAGTATTTT. Its protein is CASTGQGITDTQYF.